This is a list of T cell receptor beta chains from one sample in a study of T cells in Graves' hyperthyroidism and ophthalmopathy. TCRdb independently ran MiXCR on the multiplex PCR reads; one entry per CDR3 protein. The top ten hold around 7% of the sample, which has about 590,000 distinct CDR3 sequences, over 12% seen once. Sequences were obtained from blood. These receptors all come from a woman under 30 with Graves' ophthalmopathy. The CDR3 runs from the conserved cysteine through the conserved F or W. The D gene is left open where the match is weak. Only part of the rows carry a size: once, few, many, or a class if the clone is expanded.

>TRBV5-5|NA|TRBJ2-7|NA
CASSATGGDSYEQYF
TGTGCCAGCAGCGCTACGGGGGGCGATAGCTACGAGCAGTACTTC
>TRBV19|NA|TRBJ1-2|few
CASSPRTPLYGYTF
TGTGCCAGTAGTCCCCGGACACCCTTATATGGCTACACCTTC
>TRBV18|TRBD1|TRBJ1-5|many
CASSQGRGGDQPQHF
TGTGCCAGCTCACAGGGCAGGGGGGGCGACCAGCCCCAGCATTTT
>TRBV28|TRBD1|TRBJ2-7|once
CASSQDVTGSYEQYF
TGTGCCAGCAGCCAAGATGTGACAGGGTCCTACGAGCAGTACTTC
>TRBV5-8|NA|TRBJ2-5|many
CASSLGTANQETQYF
TGTGCCAGCAGCTTGGGGACAGCTAACCAAGAGACCCAGTACTTC
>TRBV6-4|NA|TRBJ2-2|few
CASSGSAGELFF
TGTGCCAGCAGTGGTAGCGCCGGGGAGCTGTTTTTT
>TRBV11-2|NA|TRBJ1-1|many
CASSWSRTGSEAFF
TGTGCCAGCAGCTGGAGTCGGACGGGGTCTGAAGCTTTCTTT
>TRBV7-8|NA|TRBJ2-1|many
CASSLYFLLYNEQFF
TGTGCCAGCAGCCTTTATTTCCTCTTGTACAATGAGCAGTTCTTC
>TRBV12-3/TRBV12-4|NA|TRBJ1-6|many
CASSDQGASYNSPLHF
TGTGCCAGCAGCGACCAGGGTGCGTCCTATAATTCACCCCTCCACTTT
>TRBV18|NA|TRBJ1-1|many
CASSRSDRLNTEAFF
TGTGCCAGCTCCCGATCCGACAGACTCAACACTGAAGCTTTCTTT
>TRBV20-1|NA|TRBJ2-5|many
CSASTPQVLETQYF
TGCAGTGCTAGTACCCCGCAAGTACTGGAGACCCAGTACTTC
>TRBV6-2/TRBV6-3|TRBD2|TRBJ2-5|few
CASSSQGLAGQETQYF
TGTGCCAGCAGTTCCCAGGGACTAGCGGGACAAGAGACCCAGTACTTC
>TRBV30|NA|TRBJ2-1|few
CACIFGQPSYNEQFF
TGTGCCTGTATCTTTGGCCAACCCTCCTACAATGAGCAGTTCTTC
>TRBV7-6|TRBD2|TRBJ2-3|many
CASSLGARLAGADTQYF
TGTGCCAGCAGCTTAGGAGCCCGACTAGCGGGGGCGGATACGCAGTATTTT
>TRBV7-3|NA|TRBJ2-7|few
CASSLRASDRDEQYF
TGTGCCAGCAGCTTACGCGCCAGCGATCGGGACGAGCAGTACTTC
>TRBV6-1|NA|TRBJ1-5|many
CASSHRQYNQPQHF
TGTGCCAGCAGCCATAGACAGTACAATCAGCCCCAGCATTTT
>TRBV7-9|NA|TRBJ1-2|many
CASSLVSARDGYTF
TGTGCCAGCAGCTTAGTGAGTGCTAGGGATGGCTACACCTTC
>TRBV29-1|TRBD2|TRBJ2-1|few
CSVRLAGFKGEQFF
TGCAGCGTAAGACTAGCGGGATTTAAGGGGGAGCAGTTCTTC
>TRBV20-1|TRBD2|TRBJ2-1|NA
CSAPPTGGGKQFF
TGCAGTGCTCCACCAACGGGGGGGGGTAAGCAGTTCTTC
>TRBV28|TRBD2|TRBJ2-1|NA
CASRHEVASGMSPNEQFF
TGTGCCAGCAGACACGAGGTGGCTAGCGGGATGTCCCCCAATGAGCAGTTCTTC
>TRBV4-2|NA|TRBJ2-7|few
CASSQGGAALYEQYF
TGTGCCAGCAGCCAAGGAGGTGCGGCCCTTTACGAGCAGTACTTC
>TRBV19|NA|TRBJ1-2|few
CASSIQYGYTF
TGTGCCAGTAGTATCCAATATGGCTACACCTTC
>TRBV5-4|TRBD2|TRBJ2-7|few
CASSLASGVYEQYF
TGTGCCAGCAGCTTGGCTAGCGGGGTCTACGAGCAGTACTTC
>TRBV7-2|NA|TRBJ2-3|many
CASSLVAGSADTQYF
TGTGCCAGCAGCTTAGTCGCGGGAAGCGCAGATACGCAGTATTTT
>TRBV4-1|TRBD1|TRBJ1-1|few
CASSQRTGDEAFF
TGCGCCAGCAGCCAACGGACAGGGGATGAAGCTTTCTTT
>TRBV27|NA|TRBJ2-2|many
CASSLGQGGGELFF
TGTGCCAGCAGTTTAGGGCAGGGCGGCGGGGAGCTGTTTTTT
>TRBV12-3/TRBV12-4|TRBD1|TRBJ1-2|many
CASRSLTGGVGYTF
TGTGCCAGCAGGAGCCTTACAGGGGGCGTTGGCTACACCTTC
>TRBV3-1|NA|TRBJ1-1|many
CASSQAEAFF
TGTGCCAGCAGCCAAGCTGAAGCTTTCTTT
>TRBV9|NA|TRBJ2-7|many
CASSVEKGREQYF
TGTGCCAGCAGCGTAGAGAAGGGACGCGAGCAGTACTTC
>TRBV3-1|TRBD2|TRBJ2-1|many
CASSHGIAGGYEQFF
TGTGCCAGCAGCCACGGAATAGCGGGAGGATATGAGCAGTTCTTC
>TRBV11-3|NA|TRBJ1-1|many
CASRLEEQWGSYTEAFF
TGTGCCAGCAGACTGGAGGAACAGTGGGGGTCATACACTGAAGCTTTCTTT
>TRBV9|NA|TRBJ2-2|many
CASSVDGGVDTGELFF
TGTGCCAGCAGCGTAGATGGGGGTGTGGACACCGGGGAGCTGTTTTTT
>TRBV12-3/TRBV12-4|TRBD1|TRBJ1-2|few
CASSSETGAWNGYTF
TGTGCCAGCAGTTCCGAGACAGGGGCCTGGAATGGCTACACCTTC
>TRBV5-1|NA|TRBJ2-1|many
CASSLTVYNEQFF
TGCGCCAGCAGCCTGACTGTCTACAATGAGCAGTTCTTC
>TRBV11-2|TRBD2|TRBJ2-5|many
CASSLGTSGEETQYF
TGTGCCAGCAGCCTAGGGACTAGCGGAGAAGAGACCCAGTACTTC
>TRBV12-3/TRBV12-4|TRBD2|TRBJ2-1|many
CASSSGGGHDNEQFF
TGTGCCAGCAGTTCGGGGGGTGGACACGACAATGAGCAGTTCTTC
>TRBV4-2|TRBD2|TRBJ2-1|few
CASSQEGAGGPYNEQFF
TGTGCCAGCAGCCAAGAAGGAGCGGGAGGCCCCTACAATGAGCAGTTCTTC
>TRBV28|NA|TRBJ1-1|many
CASSPTRLNTEAFF
TGTGCCAGCAGCCCGACCCGTTTGAACACTGAAGCTTTCTTT
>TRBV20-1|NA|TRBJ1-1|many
CSANSGWIMNTEAFF
TGCAGTGCTAACTCAGGTTGGATCATGAACACTGAAGCTTTCTTT
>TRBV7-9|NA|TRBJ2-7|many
CASSLYIGGGAYEQYF
TGTGCCAGCAGCTTATATATCGGAGGGGGTGCCTACGAGCAGTACTTC
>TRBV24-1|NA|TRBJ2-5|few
CATSDTGVVGGRETQYF
TGTGCCACCAGTGATACTGGGGTAGTGGGAGGTCGAGAGACCCAGTACTTC
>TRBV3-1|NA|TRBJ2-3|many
CASSQDRGQRTDTQYF
TGTGCCAGCAGCCAAGATCGGGGGCAGCGCACAGATACGCAGTATTTT
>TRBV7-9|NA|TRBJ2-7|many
CASTNGAGGGDEQYF
TGTGCCAGCACAAACGGGGCAGGTGGGGGAGACGAGCAGTACTTC
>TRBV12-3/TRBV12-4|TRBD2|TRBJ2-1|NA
CASSFGTSGRAHRDNEQFF
TGTGCCAGCAGCTTCGGGACTAGCGGGAGGGCCCACCGTGACAATGAGCAGTTCTTC
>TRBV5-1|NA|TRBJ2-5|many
CASSADQETQYF
TGCGCCAGCAGCGCGGACCAAGAGACCCAGTACTTC
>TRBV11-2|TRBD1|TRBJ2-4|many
CASSFEGGAKNIQYF
TGTGCCAGCAGCTTTGAAGGGGGCGCCAAAAACATTCAGTACTTC
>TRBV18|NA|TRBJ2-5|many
CASSPRAETYGAQYF
TGTGCCAGCTCACCACGGGCCGAAACCTATGGGGCCCAGTACTTC
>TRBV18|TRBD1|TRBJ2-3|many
CASSVRPSGQGTDTQYF
TGTGCCAGCTCAGTTCGACCTTCGGGACAGGGCACAGATACGCAGTATTTT
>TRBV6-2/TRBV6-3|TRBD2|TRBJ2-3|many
CASSFPIAGDGTDTQYF
TGTGCCAGCAGTTTTCCCATAGCGGGAGATGGCACAGATACGCAGTATTTT
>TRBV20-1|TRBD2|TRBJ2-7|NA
CSALNPGLNSYGQYF
TGCAGTGCCCTCAATCCGGGACTAAATTCCTACGGGCAGTACTTC
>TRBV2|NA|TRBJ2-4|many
CASSDGIGAKNIQYF
TGTGCCAGCAGTGATGGGATTGGGGCCAAAAACATTCAGTACTTC
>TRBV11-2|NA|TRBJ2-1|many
CASSLTGSYNEQFF
TGTGCCAGCAGCTTGACAGGCTCCTACAATGAGCAGTTCTTC
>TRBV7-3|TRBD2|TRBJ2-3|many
CASSSLAGVSTDTQYF
TGTGCCAGCAGCTCCCTCGCGGGAGTAAGCACAGATACGCAGTATTTT